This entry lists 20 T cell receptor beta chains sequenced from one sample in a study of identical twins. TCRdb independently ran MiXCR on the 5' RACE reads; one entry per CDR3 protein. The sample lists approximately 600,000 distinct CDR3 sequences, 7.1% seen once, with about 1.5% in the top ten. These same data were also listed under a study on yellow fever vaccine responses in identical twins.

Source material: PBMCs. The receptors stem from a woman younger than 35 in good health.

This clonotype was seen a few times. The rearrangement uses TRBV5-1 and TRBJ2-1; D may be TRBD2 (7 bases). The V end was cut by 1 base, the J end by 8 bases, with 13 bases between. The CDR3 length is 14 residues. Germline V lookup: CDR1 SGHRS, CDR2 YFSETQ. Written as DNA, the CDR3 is TGCGCCAGCAGCTTGCGGCGGGGGCAGGATGAGCAGTTCTTC. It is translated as CASSLRRGQDEQFF.

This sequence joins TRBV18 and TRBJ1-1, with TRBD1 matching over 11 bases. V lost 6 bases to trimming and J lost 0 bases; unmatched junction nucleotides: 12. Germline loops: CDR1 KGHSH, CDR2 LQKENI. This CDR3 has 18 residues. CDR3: CASSLGTGGYLMNTEAFF. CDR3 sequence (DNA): TGTGCCAGCTCCCTGGGGACAGGGGGATACCTTATGAACACTGAAGCTTTCTTT. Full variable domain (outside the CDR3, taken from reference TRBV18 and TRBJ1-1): NAGVMQNPRHLVRRRGQEARLRCSPMKGHSHVYWYRQLPEEGLKFMVYLQKENIIDESGMPKERFSAEFPKEGPSILRIQQVVRGDSAAYFCASSLGTGGYLMNTEAFFGQGTRLTVV.

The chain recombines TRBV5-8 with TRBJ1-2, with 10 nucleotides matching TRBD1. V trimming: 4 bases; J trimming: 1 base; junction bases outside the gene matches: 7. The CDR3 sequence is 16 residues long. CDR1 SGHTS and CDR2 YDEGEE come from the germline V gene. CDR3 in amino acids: CASSTRGQGLNYGYTF. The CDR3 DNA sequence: TGTGCCAGCAGCACAAGGGGACAGGGGCTTAACTATGGCTACACCTTC.

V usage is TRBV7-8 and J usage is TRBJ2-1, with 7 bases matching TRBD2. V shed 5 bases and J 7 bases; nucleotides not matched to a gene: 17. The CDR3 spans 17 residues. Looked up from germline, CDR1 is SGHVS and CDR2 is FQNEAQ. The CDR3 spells CASSPEDRGDLPNEQFF. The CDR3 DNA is TGTGCCAGCAGCCCGGAAGATCGGGGGGATCTTCCTAATGAGCAGTTCTTC.

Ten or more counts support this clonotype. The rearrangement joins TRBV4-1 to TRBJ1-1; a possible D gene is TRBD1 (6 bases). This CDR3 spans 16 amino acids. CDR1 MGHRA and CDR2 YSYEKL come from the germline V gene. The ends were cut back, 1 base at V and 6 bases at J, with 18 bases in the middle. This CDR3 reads CASSQGLGAGGSEAFF. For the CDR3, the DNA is TGCGCCAGCAGCCAAGGTCTGGGGGCGGGAGGCTCTGAAGCTTTCTTT.

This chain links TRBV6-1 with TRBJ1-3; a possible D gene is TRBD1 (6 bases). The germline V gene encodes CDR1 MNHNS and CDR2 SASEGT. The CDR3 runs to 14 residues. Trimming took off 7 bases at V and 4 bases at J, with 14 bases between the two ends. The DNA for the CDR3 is TGTGCCAGCAAAAGGGGGGCGGCCGGAAACACCATATATTTT. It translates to CASKRGAAGNTIYF.

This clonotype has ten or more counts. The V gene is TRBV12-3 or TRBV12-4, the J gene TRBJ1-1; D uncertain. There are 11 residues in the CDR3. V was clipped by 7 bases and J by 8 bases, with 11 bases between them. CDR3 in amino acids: CASTHRGEAFF. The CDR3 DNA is TGTGCCAGCACCCACCGCGGCGAAGCTTTCTTT.

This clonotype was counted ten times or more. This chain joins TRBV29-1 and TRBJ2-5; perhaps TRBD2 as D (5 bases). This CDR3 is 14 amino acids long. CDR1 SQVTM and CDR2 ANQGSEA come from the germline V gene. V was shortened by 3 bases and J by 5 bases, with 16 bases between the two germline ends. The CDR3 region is CSVETAGSGETQYF. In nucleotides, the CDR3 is TGCAGCGTTGAGACTGCAGGTTCGGGGGAGACCCAGTACTTC. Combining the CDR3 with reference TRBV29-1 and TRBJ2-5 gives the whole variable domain SAVISQKPSRDICQRGTSLTIQCQVDSQVTMMFWYRQQPGQSLTLIATANQGSEATYESGFVIDKFPISRPNLTFSTLTVSNMSPEDSSIYLCSVETAGSGETQYFGPGTRLLVL.

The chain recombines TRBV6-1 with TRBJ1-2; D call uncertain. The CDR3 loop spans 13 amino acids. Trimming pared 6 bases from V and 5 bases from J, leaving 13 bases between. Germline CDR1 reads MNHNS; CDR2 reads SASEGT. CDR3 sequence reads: CASSPRPGYGYTF. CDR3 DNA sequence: TGTGCCAGCAGCCCCCGTCCTGGTTATGGCTACACCTTC.

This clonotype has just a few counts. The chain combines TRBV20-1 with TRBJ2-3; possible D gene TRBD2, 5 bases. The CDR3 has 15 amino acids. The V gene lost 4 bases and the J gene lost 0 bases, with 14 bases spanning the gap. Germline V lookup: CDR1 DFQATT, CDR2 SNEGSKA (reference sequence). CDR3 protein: CSATDSPTSTDTQYF. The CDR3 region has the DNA TGCAGTGCTACGGACTCCCCAACTAGCACAGATACGCAGTATTTT.

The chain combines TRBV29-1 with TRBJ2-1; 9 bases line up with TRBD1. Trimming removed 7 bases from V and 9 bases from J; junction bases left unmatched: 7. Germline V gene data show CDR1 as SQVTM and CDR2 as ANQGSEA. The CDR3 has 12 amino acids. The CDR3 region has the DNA TGCAGCGCAGCACAGGGGGCCGGTGAGCAGTTCTTC. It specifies CSAAQGAGEQFF.

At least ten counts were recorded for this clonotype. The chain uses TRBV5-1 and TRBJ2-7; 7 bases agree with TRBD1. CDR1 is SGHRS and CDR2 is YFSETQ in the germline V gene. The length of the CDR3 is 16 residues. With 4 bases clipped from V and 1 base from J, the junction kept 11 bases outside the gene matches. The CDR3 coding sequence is TGCGCCAGCAGCCGAGCCCGGGACAGTGGGTCCTACGAGCAGTACTTC. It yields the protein CASSRARDSGSYEQYF.

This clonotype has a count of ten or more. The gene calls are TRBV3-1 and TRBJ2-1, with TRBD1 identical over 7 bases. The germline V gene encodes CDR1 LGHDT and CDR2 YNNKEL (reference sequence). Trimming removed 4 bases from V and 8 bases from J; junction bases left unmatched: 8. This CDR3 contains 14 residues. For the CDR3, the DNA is TGTGCCAGCAGCCCTCGGCAGGGGGTTGATGAGCAGTTCTTC. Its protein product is CASSPRQGVDEQFF.

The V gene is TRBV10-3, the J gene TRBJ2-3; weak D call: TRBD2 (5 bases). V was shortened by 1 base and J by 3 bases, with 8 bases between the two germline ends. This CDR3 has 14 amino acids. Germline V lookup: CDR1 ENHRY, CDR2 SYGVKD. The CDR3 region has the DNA TGTGCCATCAGTGAGTTTGGCGGGACAGATACGCAGTATTTT. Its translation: CAISEFGGTDTQYF.

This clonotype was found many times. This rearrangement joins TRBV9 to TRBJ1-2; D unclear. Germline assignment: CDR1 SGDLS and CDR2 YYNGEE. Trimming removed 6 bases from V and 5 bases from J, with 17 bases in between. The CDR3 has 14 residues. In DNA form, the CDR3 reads TGTGCCAGCACCCCCCCCTGGAGCTCGTATGGCTACACCTTC. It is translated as CASTPPWSSYGYTF.

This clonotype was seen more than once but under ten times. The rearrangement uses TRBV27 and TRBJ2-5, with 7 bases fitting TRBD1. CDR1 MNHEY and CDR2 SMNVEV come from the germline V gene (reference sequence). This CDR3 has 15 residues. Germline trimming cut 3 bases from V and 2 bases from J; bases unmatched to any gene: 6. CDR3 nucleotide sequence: TGTGCCAGCAGTTTGAGGGGGCGGTTACAAGAGACCCAGTACTTC. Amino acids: CASSLRGRLQETQYF.

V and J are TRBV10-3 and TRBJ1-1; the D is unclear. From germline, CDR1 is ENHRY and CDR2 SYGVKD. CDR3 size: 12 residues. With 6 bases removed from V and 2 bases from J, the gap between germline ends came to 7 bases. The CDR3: CAIRQGNTEAFF. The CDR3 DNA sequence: TGTGCCATCAGACAAGGAAACACTGAAGCTTTCTTT.

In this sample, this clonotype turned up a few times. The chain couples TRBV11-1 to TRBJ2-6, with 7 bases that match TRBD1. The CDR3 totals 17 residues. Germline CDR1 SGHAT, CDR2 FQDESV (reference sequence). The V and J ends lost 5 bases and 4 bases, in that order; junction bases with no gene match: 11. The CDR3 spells CASSRAPPGQGANVLTF. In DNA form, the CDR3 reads TGTGCCAGCAGCCGTGCGCCACCGGGACAGGGGGCCAACGTCCTGACTTTC.

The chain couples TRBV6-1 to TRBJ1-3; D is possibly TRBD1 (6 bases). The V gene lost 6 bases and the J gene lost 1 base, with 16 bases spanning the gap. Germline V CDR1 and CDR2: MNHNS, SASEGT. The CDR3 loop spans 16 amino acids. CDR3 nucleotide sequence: TGTGCCAGCAGAAAACCACAGGGCTCATCTGGAAACACCATATATTTT. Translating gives CASRKPQGSSGNTIYF.

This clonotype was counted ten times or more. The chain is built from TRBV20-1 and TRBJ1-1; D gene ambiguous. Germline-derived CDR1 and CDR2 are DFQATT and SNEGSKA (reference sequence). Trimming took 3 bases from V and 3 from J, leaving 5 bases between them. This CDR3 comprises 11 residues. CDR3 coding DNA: TGCAGTGCTAGTGACTACACTGAAGCTTTCTTT. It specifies CSASDYTEAFF.